This T cell receptor beta chain was sequenced for a study of blood T cell repertoires in COVID-19. The method was immunoSEQ multiplex PCR; TCRdb's version includes in-frame clones alone and lacks a portion of them. Here the sample spans roughly 36,000 clones, over 70% being singletons. CDR1 and CDR2 from the germline V gene are KGHDR and SFDVKD. The length of the CDR3 is 18 residues. V lost 5 bases and J 5 bases, leaving 26 bases between the germline ends. The source is an elderly man with active COVID-19. The rearrangement joins TRBV24-1 to TRBJ2-5, with D perhaps matching TRBD2 (6 bases). The sample was peripheral blood. Here the CDR3 reads CATSVKGLAGGPRETQYF. CDR3 nucleotide sequence: TGTGCCACCAGTGTAAAAGGGCTTGCTGGAGGGCCTCGGGAGACCCAGTACTTC.